The source of this T cell receptor (beta chain) is a study of T-cell memory formation after mild COVID-19. Study results and limitations: Clones shrinking from day 15 to 85 showed even CD4/CD8 mixes; later expanders tilted CD4+. Clones that contracted clustered mainly in CM and EM if CD4+ and in EMRA if CD8+. Memory sampled before infection contained some responding clones, suggesting cross-reactive memory joined.

A single record per CDR3 protein comes from TCRdb applying MiXCR to the 5' RACE reads. Among a few hundred thousand distinct CDR3 sequences listed, 8% to 10% were seen once. This clonotype was seen ten or more times. Its antigen is unidentified. The CDR3 length is 18 residues. Germline assignment: CDR1 SEHNR and CDR2 FQNEAQ (reference sequence). Germline trimming cut 3 bases from V and 2 bases from J; bases unmatched to any gene: 13. The origin of this receptor is a man aged 18 to 29 who had mild COVID-19 (a few samples of this study predate the infection). Cell type and time point are not known. This rearrangement joins TRBV7-9 to TRBJ2-3; 8 nucleotides align to TRBD2. Material: PBMCs or a T cell subset sorted from them (not recorded which). The CDR3 sequence: CASSFPFGRGDSTDTQYF. CDR3 nucleotides: TGTGCCAGCAGCTTTCCTTTTGGGCGGGGGGATTCCACAGATACGCAGTATTTT.